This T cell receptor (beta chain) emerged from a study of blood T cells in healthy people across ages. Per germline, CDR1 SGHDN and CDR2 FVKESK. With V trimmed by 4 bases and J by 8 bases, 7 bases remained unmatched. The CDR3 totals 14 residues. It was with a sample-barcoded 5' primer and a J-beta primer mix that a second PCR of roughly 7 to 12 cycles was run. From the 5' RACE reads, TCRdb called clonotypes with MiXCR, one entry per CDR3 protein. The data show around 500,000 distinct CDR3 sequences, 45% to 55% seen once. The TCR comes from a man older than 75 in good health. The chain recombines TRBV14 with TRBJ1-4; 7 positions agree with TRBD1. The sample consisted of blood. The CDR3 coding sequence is TGTGCCAGCAGCCCGCGGATAGGGGGCGAAAAACTGTTTTTT. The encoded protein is CASSPRIGGEKLFF.